This T cell receptor (beta chain) originates from a study of T cells in Graves' hyperthyroidism and ophthalmopathy. This clonotype was observed a few times. Uncontrolled infection, other autoimmune disease, pregnancy or lactation disqualified patients from enrolment. The TCR beta CDR3 regions underwent amplification using RNA transcripts as the source. Researchers ran a first-round RT-PCR on the TCR CDR3 using the HTBI primer set. Via MiXCR, TCRdb re-called the multiplex PCR reads, giving one row per CDR3 protein. The sample has approximately 590,000 distinct CDR3 sequences; 15% to 18% are singletons. The CDR3 totals 13 residues. Germline V gives CDR1 SQVTM, CDR2 ANQGSEA. V lost 1 base, J lost 7 bases, and 14 bases lay in between.

Material: blood. The origin of this receptor is a woman aged 30 to 39 with Graves' hyperthyroidism. The rearrangement links TRBV29-1 to TRBJ2-7; TRBD2 is a possible D gene (6 bases). This CDR3 is CSVEVWQGGEQYF. CDR3 coding DNA: TGCAGCGTTGAAGTTTGGCAGGGAGGAGAGCAGTACTTC.